The 26 T cell receptor beta chains reported below all come from one sample, sequenced in a study of CD8 T cells in Susac syndrome. When the RNA was reverse transcribed, random hexamers were used with an input of 0.5 to 1 ug. One entry per CDR3 protein results from TCRdb running MiXCR on the immunoSEQ multiplex PCR reads. The sample shows over 95,000 distinct CDR3 sequences, about 90% of them seen only once. Sequenced material: CD4+ T cells from PBMCs. The receptors were gathered from a human donor in good health.

The chain couples TRBV2 to TRBJ2-1, with unresolved D. V dropped 7 bases and J dropped 6 bases, with 4 bases sitting between them. Germline CDR1 and CDR2: SNHLY and FYNNEI. The CDR3 length is 10 residues. Here the CDR3 reads CASKGNEQFF. CDR3 DNA: TGTGCCAGCAAGGGCAATGAGCAGTTCTTC.

V usage is TRBV11-1 and J usage is TRBJ2-7; D is uncertain. CDR3 length: 14 residues. Trimming cost V 4 bases and J 2 bases, with 12 bases left between them. CDR1 SGHAT and CDR2 FQDESV come from the germline V gene (reference sequence). The CDR3 region has the DNA TGTGCCAGCAGCTCCGCCGGCCTTCCCTACGAGCAGTACTTC. Translated: CASSSAGLPYEQYF.

J is TRBJ2-1 and V is TRBV9; D call uncertain. Trimming took 3 bases from V and 1 from J, leaving 11 bases between them. This CDR3 comprises 15 residues. CDR1 and CDR2 from the germline V gene are SGDLS and YYNGEE. The CDR3 here is CASSEGSQSYNEQFF. In DNA, the CDR3 is TGTGCCAGCAGCGAGGGATCCCAATCCTACAATGAGCAGTTCTTC.

V and J are TRBV29-1 and TRBJ2-1, with 7 bases identical to TRBD1. CDR3 length: 12 amino acids. Germline V CDR1 and CDR2: SQVTM, ANQGSEA. V was clipped by 5 bases and J by 9 bases; unmatched bases: 7. CDR3 DNA: TGCAGCGTTCCCACAGGGGCAGGTGAGCAGTTCTTC. Protein product: CSVPTGAGEQFF.

This chain links TRBV3-1 with TRBJ2-2; D is possibly TRBD2 (7 bases). Germline V gene lookup returns CDR1 LGHDT and CDR2 YNNKEL (reference sequence). V lost 1 base, J lost 5 bases, and 14 bases lay in between. The CDR3 sequence is 16 residues long. In DNA, the CDR3 is TGTGCCAGCAGCCAAGTGCGGGGGCCGAGGACCGGGGAGCTGTTTTTT. Its translation is CASSQVRGPRTGELFF.

There are a few counts of this clonotype. The chain joins TRBV6-1 to TRBJ2-7; no clear D. The V and J ends lost 6 bases and 4 bases respectively, with 13 bases between them. Germline CDR1 reads MNHNS; CDR2 reads SASEGT. The CDR3 is made up of 13 amino acids. CDR3 nucleotide sequence: TGTGCCAGCAGCCAAAGGCCGTGGTACGAGCAGTACTTC. Translated: CASSQRPWYEQYF.

The chain uses TRBV13 and TRBJ2-4, with D possibly TRBD1 on 6 matching bases. CDR1 is PRHDT and CDR2 is FYEKMQ in the germline V gene (reference sequence). With 2 bases removed from V and 1 base from J, the gap between germline ends came to 6 bases. CDR3 length: 14 residues. CDR3 bases: TGTGCCAGCAGCTTACAGGGGGCCAAAAACATTCAGTACTTC. Amino acids: CASSLQGAKNIQYF.

The V and J genes are TRBV18 and TRBJ2-1, with a weak D call TRBD1 (5 bases). Trimming took 1 base from V and 1 from J, leaving 8 bases between them. The germline V gene has CDR1 KGHSH and CDR2 LQKENI. This CDR3 has 15 residues. CDR3 in DNA: TGTGCCAGCTCACCACAAAAGGGGTCCTACAATGAGCAGTTCTTC. This gives the protein CASSPQKGSYNEQFF.

The rearrangement uses TRBV5-1 and TRBJ2-3, with 7 bases that match TRBD2. V trimming: 0 bases; J trimming: 6 bases; junction bases outside the gene matches: 10. CDR1 is SGHRS, CDR2 YFSETQ, per germline. The length of the CDR3 is 16 residues. CDR3 region: CASSLESAGVGDTQYF. The CDR3 DNA sequence: TGCGCCAGCAGCTTGGAGTCGGCGGGAGTGGGGGATACGCAGTATTTT.

This rearrangement joins TRBV25-1 to TRBJ1-2; D not certain. CDR1 and CDR2 (germline): MGHDK, SYGVNS. Trimming cost V 3 bases and J 2 bases, with 16 bases left between them. The CDR3 sequence is 16 residues long. The CDR3 spells CASSDPSRTGNYGYTF. The CDR3 region has the DNA TGTGCCAGCAGTGATCCCTCCCGGACGGGGAACTATGGCTACACCTTC.

The chain is built from TRBV7-9 and TRBJ2-7; TRBD2 is a possible D gene (5 bases). This CDR3 spans 12 amino acids. V lost 8 bases and J 2 bases, leaving 10 bases between the germline ends. Germline loops: CDR1 SEHNR, CDR2 FQNEAQ (reference sequence). CDR3 coding DNA: TGTGCCAGCGGAGTCGGGACCTACGAGCAGTACTTC. Translation gives CASGVGTYEQYF.

The chain uses TRBV29-1 and TRBJ2-6, with 8 bases identical to TRBD2. V lost 6 bases to trimming and J lost 0 bases; unmatched junction nucleotides: 13. The CDR3 spans 18 residues. Germline lookup yields CDR1 SQVTM and CDR2 ANQGSEA. The CDR3 spells CSVRGGGTSLSGANVLTF. The CDR3 DNA reads as TGCAGCGTCCGAGGCGGGGGGACGAGCCTCTCTGGGGCCAACGTCCTGACTTTC. Using reference TRBV29-1 and TRBJ2-6 for the parts outside the CDR3, the full variable domain is SAVISQKPSRDICQRGTSLTIQCQVDSQVTMMFWYRQQPGQSLTLIATANQGSEATYESGFVIDKFPISRPNLTFSTLTVSNMSPEDSSIYLCSVRGGGTSLSGANVLTFGAGSRLTVL.

The chain combines TRBV4-3 with TRBJ1-6, with D perhaps TRBD1 (6 bases). V lost 3 bases to trimming and J lost 9 bases, with 12 bases between them. CDR3 length: 14 residues. Germline lookup yields CDR1 LGHNA and CDR2 YSLEER. The CDR3 reads CASSQGGGTSPLHF. In DNA form, the CDR3 reads TGCGCCAGCAGCCAGGGGGGGGGCACTTCACCCCTCCACTTT.

This clonotype was seen more than once but under ten times. The chain joins TRBV3-1 to TRBJ2-7; D is ambiguous. The V gene's germline CDR1 is LGHDT and CDR2 YNNKEL (reference sequence). This CDR3 is 12 amino acids long. Trimming left V 4 bases short and J 4 bases short, with 8 bases between. CDR3 sequence (DNA): TGTGCCAGCAGCCTCCTCCATTACGAGCAGTACTTC. It codes for CASSLLHYEQYF.

This chain connects TRBV12-3 or TRBV12-4 to TRBJ1-2; TRBD1 is a possible D gene (6 bases). The CDR3 spans 13 residues. V lost 6 bases, J lost 7 bases, and 15 bases lay in between. The CDR3: CASSALQGGGYTF. Written as DNA, the CDR3 is TGTGCCAGCAGCGCTTTACAGGGAGGTGGCTACACCTTC.

This rearrangement joins TRBV15 to TRBJ2-3; a possible D gene is TRBD2 (5 bases). Trimming removed 0 bases from V and 4 bases from J, with 17 bases in between. CDR1 and CDR2 (germline): LNHNV, YYDKDF (reference sequence). The CDR3 is 17 amino acids. CDR3 residues: CATSRDGVRGAADTQYF. In nucleotides, the CDR3 is TGTGCCACCAGCAGAGATGGGGTACGGGGAGCAGCAGATACGCAGTATTTT.

The chain joins TRBV7-9 to TRBJ2-3, with D perhaps TRBD2 (6 bases). V dropped 5 bases and J dropped 4 bases, with 16 bases sitting between them. The CDR3 has 15 amino acids. Germline assignment: CDR1 SEHNR and CDR2 FQNEAQ (reference sequence). CDR3: CASSKRAGMADTQYF. The CDR3 nucleotides are TGTGCCAGCAGCAAGCGGGCAGGGATGGCAGATACGCAGTATTTT.

This chain uses TRBV6-6 with TRBJ2-2; TRBD1 aligns across 7 bases. Trimming at V came to 4 bases and at J to 8 bases, leaving 10 bases not matched to a gene. Germline CDR1 reads MNHNY; CDR2 reads SVGAGI (reference sequence). CDR3 length equals 15 residues. The CDR3 here is CASSSTGLRVGELFF. The CDR3 coding sequence is TGTGCCAGCAGTTCGACAGGGCTCCGCGTAGGGGAGCTGTTTTTT.

The chain recombines TRBV29-1 with TRBJ2-7, with 10 bases matching TRBD2. The CDR3 has 12 residues. The V segment lost 6 bases and the J segment 3 bases; nucleotides outside the gene matches: 2. CDR1 is SQVTM, CDR2 ANQGSEA, per germline. The CDR3 loop is CSVGTSVYEQYF. Written as DNA, the CDR3 is TGCAGCGTCGGGACTAGCGTCTACGAGCAGTACTTC.

This clonotype was observed once. The chain joins TRBV6-2 or TRBV6-3 to TRBJ2-3; 7 nucleotides line up with TRBD2. CDR1 and CDR2 (germline): MNHEY, SVGEGT. The CDR3 runs to 15 residues. V was clipped by 6 bases and J by 1 base; unmatched bases: 7. The CDR3 DNA sequence: TGTGCCAGCAGATTGAGCGGGGCTGGCACAGATACGCAGTATTTT. Translation gives CASRLSGAGTDTQYF.

The chain recombines TRBV2 with TRBJ2-5; 8 nucleotides agree with TRBD2. V dropped 8 bases and J dropped 3; count of bases not matched to a gene: 5. Germline loops: CDR1 SNHLY, CDR2 FYNNEI. The CDR3 sequence is 13 residues long. CDR3 in amino acids: CASLTLAEETQYF. CDR3 DNA sequence: TGTGCCAGCCTCACACTAGCGGAAGAGACCCAGTACTTC.

The chain is built from TRBV12-3 or TRBV12-4 and TRBJ2-1; the match to TRBD2 covers 13 bases. V lost 5 bases to trimming and J lost 7 bases; unmatched junction nucleotides: 14. The CDR3 totals 18 residues. CDR3 DNA sequence: TGTGCCAGCAGTACCTCCGACGGGACTAGCGGGGTGGGGAATGAGCAGTTCTTC. Encoded protein: CASSTSDGTSGVGNEQFF.

CDR3 sequence: CASSLESGLGTGELFF. CDR3 in DNA: TGTGCCAGCAGCTTAGAGTCGGGGCTTGGTACCGGGGAGCTGTTTTTT. The rearrangement uses TRBV7-9 and TRBJ2-2; tentatively, D is TRBD1 or TRBD2 (5 bases each). The CDR3 sequence is 16 residues long. Trimming cost V 1 base and J 5 bases, with 14 bases left between them. Per germline, CDR1 SEHNR and CDR2 FQNEAQ (reference sequence).

The chain couples TRBV12-3 or TRBV12-4 to TRBJ1-4; 8 positions match TRBD1. The CDR3 is 15 amino acids. Germline trimming cut 7 bases from V and 5 bases from J; bases unmatched to any gene: 9. CDR3 in DNA: TGTGCCAGCAAAACCGTACAGGGGGGAAATGAAAAACTGTTTTTT. Amino acid sequence: CASKTVQGGNEKLFF.

This chain links TRBV27 with TRBJ2-1, with 9 nucleotides matching TRBD2. This CDR3 is built from 17 residues. Trimming took 6 bases from V and 4 from J; bases not matched to a gene: 13. CDR1 and CDR2 from the germline V gene are MNHEY and SMNVEV (reference sequence). CDR3 DNA sequence: TGTGCCAGCAGCCATCGGGCTAGCGGGACCAAATACAATGAGCAGTTCTTC. The encoded protein is CASSHRASGTKYNEQFF.

This chain links TRBV7-9 with TRBJ1-1, with D unclear. V was clipped by 2 bases and J by 11 bases, with 18 bases between them. Germline values: CDR1 SEHNR, CDR2 FQNEAQ (reference sequence). The length of the CDR3 is 14 residues. For the CDR3, the DNA is TGTGCCAGCAGCTTAACCGGTGGGTTAACCGAGGCTTTCTTT. Protein sequence: CASSLTGGLTEAFF.